Presented here are 3 T cell receptor beta chains from one specimen sequenced in a study of T cell repertoires in cytomegalovirus infection. TCRdb re-called the reads with MiXCR, one entry per CDR3 protein. The sample lists under 200,000 distinct CDR3 sequences, 7.5% to 10% seen once, with about 4.6% in the top ten. Sequencing was carried out using PBMCs. The receptors shown here come from a human donor in good health (CMV status not recorded). Some clones in this sample may be carry-over from other donors' samples.

In its sample, this clonotype was seen many times. The chain joins TRBV7-8 to TRBJ1-1; D gene ambiguous. The ends were cut back, 5 bases at V and 0 bases at J, with 10 bases in the middle. CDR3 size: 14 residues. Germline CDR1 reads SGHVS; CDR2 reads FQNEAQ. As DNA, the CDR3 is TGTGCCAGCAGCCCCCTTGAACTGAACACTGAAGCTTTCTTT. The encoded protein is CASSPLELNTEAFF. Drawing the rest from reference TRBV7-8 and TRBJ1-1, the complete variable domain is GAGVSQSPRYKVAKRGQDVALRCDPISGHVSLFWYQQALGQGPEFLTYFQNEAQLDKSGLPSDRFFAERPEGSVSTLKIQRTQQEDSAVYLCASSPLELNTEAFFGQGTRLTVV.

This clonotype was detected only a few times. The rearrangement uses TRBV19 and TRBJ2-3, with D unclear. Trimming pared 3 bases from V and 0 bases from J, leaving 7 bases between. CDR1 and CDR2 (germline): LNHDA, SQIVND (reference sequence). The CDR3 contains 14 residues. The CDR3 nucleotides read TGTGCCAGTAGTATGGGCAGTAGCACAGATACGCAGTATTTT. Translated: CASSMGSSTDTQYF.

Many counts were recorded for this clonotype. This chain links TRBV7-9 with TRBJ2-3, with 9 bases matching TRBD1. V was pared by 5 bases and J by 4 bases, with 10 bases of the junction left unmatched. The CDR3 is 16 residues long. CDR1 and CDR2 (germline): SEHNR, FQNEAQ (reference sequence). CDR3 in amino acids: CASSPARTGVADTQYF. In DNA, the CDR3 is TGTGCCAGCAGCCCAGCGAGGACAGGGGTGGCAGATACGCAGTATTTT. Looking up the rest from reference TRBV7-9 and TRBJ2-3 gives the full variable domain: DTGVSQNPRHKITKRGQNVTFRCDPISEHNRLYWYRQTLGQGPEFLTYFQNEAQLEKSRLLSDRFSAERPKGSFSTLEIQRTEQGDSAMYLCASSPARTGVADTQYFGPGTRLTVL.